This entry lists 26 T cell receptor beta chains sequenced from one sample in a study of T cell repertoires in cytomegalovirus infection. These receptors are not linked to any known antigen. TCRdb reprocessed the reads via MiXCR and lists one record per CDR3 protein. The sample lists roughly 920,000 distinct CDR3 sequences, more than 25% occurring once. Specimen: cultured CD8+ T cells from PBMCs, collected from culture after CMV antigen stimulation. These receptor sequences come from a human donor in good health (CMV status not recorded). Some clones in this sample may be carry-over from other donors' samples.

This clonotype showed up just a few times. V is TRBV6-5 and J is TRBJ2-2; 15 positions agree with TRBD2. CDR1 and CDR2 (germline): MNHEY, SVGAGI. J gave up 4 bases and V 2 bases, and 8 bases lay outside the gene matches. This CDR3 comprises 19 residues. CDR3 sequence: CASSYTGTSGGQGTGELFF. The DNA of the CDR3 is TGTGCCAGCAGTTACACGGGGACTAGCGGGGGGCAGGGCACCGGGGAGCTGTTTTTT.

This clonotype has only a few counts. The rearrangement joins TRBV19 to TRBJ1-5; the D is unclear. The CDR3 covers 11 residues. Looked up from germline, CDR1 is LNHDA and CDR2 is SQIVND (reference sequence). Deletions cut 6 bases from V and 12 bases from J, with 12 bases between. CDR3 nucleotide sequence: TGTGCCAGTAGCCTCGGTCACCTCCAGCATTTT. Protein: CASSLGHLQHF.

This clonotype has just a few counts. The V call is TRBV2, the J call TRBJ1-2; D is uncertain. The V and J ends lost 10 bases and 4 bases respectively, with 7 bases between them. The CDR3 totals 10 residues. CDR1 is SNHLY and CDR2 is FYNNEI in the germline V gene. The CDR3 bases are TGTGCCACAGTTGGCTATGGCTACACCTTC. Its protein product is CATVGYGYTF.

The CDR3 sequence: CASSLKLAGANTGELFF. CDR3 DNA sequence: TGTGCCAGCAGCTTGAAGCTAGCGGGCGCGAACACCGGGGAGCTGTTTTTT. This sequence joins TRBV7-3 and TRBJ2-2; 8 bases are shared with TRBD2. The CDR3 sequence is 17 residues long. With V trimmed by 3 bases and J by 0 bases, 6 bases remained unmatched. Germline CDR1 SGHTA, CDR2 FQGTGA.

In its sample, this clonotype was seen a few times. A junction boundary mismatches the germline segment, possibly from a read error. This chain links TRBV7-7 with TRBJ1-3; D is unresolved. The germline V gene encodes CDR1 SSHAT and CDR2 FNYEAQ (reference sequence). This CDR3 is built from 14 residues. CDR3 nucleotides: TGTGCTAGCAGCTTGACCGAGGAGGGAAACACCATATATTTT. This codes for CASSLTEEGNTIYF.

This clonotype has just one count. The gene calls are TRBV5-4 and TRBJ1-2; D is unclear. Germline assignment: CDR1 SGHNT and CDR2 YYREEE (reference sequence). This CDR3 is 16 amino acids long. Trimming left V 0 bases short and J 0 bases short, with 12 bases between. The CDR3 DNA sequence: TGTGCCAGCAGCTTGGAATTCGGGGTGACTAACTATGGCTACACCTTC. Residues: CASSLEFGVTNYGYTF.

This clonotype has just a few counts. As DNA, the CDR3 is TGTGCCAGCAGTTTCGGTCGGACAGGGAACACTGAAGCTTTCTTT. Protein product: CASSFGRTGNTEAFF. V is TRBV28 and J is TRBJ1-1, with 7 nucleotides matching TRBD1. The CDR3 is 15 residues long. V lost 3 bases to trimming and J lost 1 base; unmatched junction nucleotides: 5. CDR1 and CDR2 (germline): MDHEN, SYDVKM.

This clonotype came up a few times. The chain links TRBV4-1 to TRBJ2-1; D may match TRBD1 or TRBD2 (5 bases each). Germline V lookup: CDR1 MGHRA, CDR2 YSYEKL. V lost 4 bases to trimming and J lost 6 bases, with 16 bases between them. This CDR3 is built from 15 residues. DNA for the CDR3: TGCGCCAGCAGCCTCCGGGACCTACGGGCCAATGAGCAGTTCTTC. It translates to CASSLRDLRANEQFF.

This CDR3 reads CSARDTGGEAYEQYF. The DNA of the CDR3 is TGCAGTGCTAGAGATACGGGGGGAGAAGCCTACGAGCAGTACTTC. The chain couples TRBV20-1 to TRBJ2-7; 7 positions match TRBD2. Germline V lookup: CDR1 DFQATT, CDR2 SNEGSKA (reference sequence). Trimming cost V 0 bases and J 2 bases; bases outside gene matches: 7. The CDR3 has 15 amino acids.

This clonotype was observed many times. The gene calls are TRBV7-2 and TRBJ2-1; D is ambiguous. The CDR3 contains 14 residues. Trimming cost V 3 bases and J 3 bases, with 9 bases left between them. The germline gives CDR1 SGHTA, CDR2 FQGNSA. The CDR3 nucleotides are TGTGCCAGCAGCTTGCTCCTAGTCTACAATGAGCAGTTCTTC. This encodes CASSLLLVYNEQFF.

This clonotype has a count of ten or more. The chain employs TRBV7-2 and TRBJ2-7, with D tentatively TRBD1 or TRBD2 (6 bases each). V was trimmed by 2 bases and J by 2 bases, leaving 13 bases between them. Germline assignment: CDR1 SGHTA and CDR2 FQGNSA. CDR3 size: 15 residues. CDR3 protein: CASSLWSGAPYEQYV. The CDR3, as DNA: TGTGCCAGCAGCTTATGGTCGGGGGCCCCCTACGAGCAGTACGTC.

The V call is TRBV5-6, the J call TRBJ1-1; 7 nucleotides line up with TRBD1. This CDR3 is 15 amino acids long. J gave up 2 bases and V 6 bases, and 10 bases lay outside the gene matches. Germline CDR1 is SGHDT and CDR2 is YYEEEE. The CDR3 protein is CASTWGDSINTEAFF. CDR3 sequence (DNA): TGTGCCAGCACCTGGGGGGACAGCATCAACACTGAAGCTTTCTTT.

This clonotype was seen more than once but under ten times. The V gene is TRBV7-2, the J gene TRBJ2-2; TRBD2 aligns across 14 bases. From germline, CDR1 is SGHTA and CDR2 FQGNSA. The junction had 5 bases not matched to a gene; V was cut back by 4 bases and J by 4 bases. This CDR3 region has 17 residues. The CDR3 coding sequence is TGTGCCAGCAGCTCGGGACTAGCGGGGGTAATCACCGGGGAGCTGTTTTTT. It is translated as CASSSGLAGVITGELFF.

Note on this clonotype: A much larger clone is a single base away; this may be a read error. The chain joins TRBV7-9 to TRBJ2-6; D possibly corresponds to TRBD1 (6 bases). Germline loops: CDR1 SEHNR, CDR2 FQNEAQ (reference sequence). This CDR3 spans 15 amino acids. Here the CDR3 reads CSSSPSGAGANVLTF. As DNA, the CDR3 is TGTTCCAGCAGCCCCTCAGGGGCTGGGGCCAACGTCCTGACTTTC.

This clonotype was counted a few times. The V and J genes are TRBV3-1 and TRBJ2-7, with D maybe TRBD1 (5 bases). CDR3 length equals 14 residues. V lost 3 bases and J lost 3, with 12 bases in between. CDR1 is LGHDT and CDR2 is YNNKEL in the germline V gene (reference sequence). This CDR3 reads CASSQGLGDYEQYF. CDR3 sequence (DNA): TGTGCCAGCAGCCAGGGGCTAGGGGACTACGAGCAGTACTTC.

This chain joins TRBV4-1 and TRBJ2-7, with D possibly matching TRBD1 (6 bases). Germline CDR1 is MGHRA and CDR2 is YSYEKL. Trimming shortened V by 1 base and J by 7 bases, and 14 bases separated the two germline ends. This CDR3 is 14 amino acids long. The CDR3 coding sequence is TGCGCCAGCAGCCAAGTAGCAGGGGCTGGAGAGCAGTACGTC. As protein: CASSQVAGAGEQYV.

This clonotype was recorded only once. CDR3 coding DNA: TGTGCCAGCAGCCGTCCCGGACCACCCATGGGTGCAGGCCGCACAGATACGCAGTATTTT. Protein product: CASSRPGPPMGAGRTDTQYF. The chain recombines TRBV7-9 with TRBJ2-3; D gene unclear. Trimming took 5 bases from V and 1 from J, leaving 28 bases between them. Germline V gene sequence: CDR1 SEHNR, CDR2 FQNEAQ (reference sequence). The CDR3 loop spans 20 amino acids.

The V gene is TRBV24-1, the J gene TRBJ2-7; D possibly corresponds to TRBD2 (5 bases). The germline gives CDR1 KGHDR, CDR2 SFDVKD. V shed 0 bases and J shed 2 bases, with 25 bases lying between them. CDR3 length: 20 residues. The CDR3 protein is CATSDLRRFLEVLLTYEQYF. In nucleotides, the CDR3 is TGTGCCACCAGTGATTTGCGTCGGTTTCTGGAGGTCCTTTTGACCTACGAGCAGTACTTC.

The table lists this clonotype with a few counts. In DNA, the CDR3 is TGTGCCAGCAGCTTAGTCCCCACGGATTATAGCAATCAGCCCCAGCATTTT. It is translated as CASSLVPTDYSNQPQHF. The rearrangement joins TRBV7-8 to TRBJ1-5, with D unresolved. Deletions cut 1 base from V and 0 bases from J, with 13 bases between. The CDR3 spans 17 residues. Germline-derived CDR1 and CDR2 are SGHVS and FQNEAQ.

The V gene is TRBV28, the J gene TRBJ2-7, with D uncertain. The V and J ends lost 11 bases and 2 bases respectively, with 19 bases between them. Germline V gene lookup returns CDR1 MDHEN and CDR2 SYDVKM. CDR3 length: 14 residues. DNA for the CDR3: TGTGCCGTAAGAGAGACACAGAGCACCTACGAGCAGTACTTC. This sequence encodes CAVRETQSTYEQYF.

The chain joins TRBV20-1 to TRBJ2-1; 9 bases align to TRBD2. In germline, CDR1 is DFQATT, CDR2 SNEGSKA (reference sequence). The CDR3 length is 12 residues. V dropped 8 bases and J dropped 5; count of bases not matched to a gene: 4. In DNA form, the CDR3 reads TGCAGTACTTTAGCGGGGGACAATGAGCAGTTCTTC. This sequence encodes CSTLAGDNEQFF.

This clonotype has more than one count but fewer than ten. The chain's CDR3 is CAISESGQGPGEKLFF. The CDR3 DNA reads as TGTGCCATCAGTGAGTCTGGACAGGGCCCGGGTGAAAAACTGTTTTTT. The chain carries TRBV10-3 and TRBJ1-4; 8 nucleotides match TRBD1. Trimming took 0 bases from V and 7 from J; bases not matched to a gene: 7. The CDR3 runs to 16 residues. CDR1 is ENHRY and CDR2 is SYGVKD in the germline V gene.

This clonotype was picked up many times. This chain connects TRBV7-2 to TRBJ1-3; D is ambiguous. Deletions cut 2 bases from V and 0 bases from J, with 8 bases between. Germline lookup yields CDR1 SGHTA and CDR2 FQGNSA. The CDR3 is 15 amino acids. CDR3 sequence (DNA): TGTGCCAGCAGCTTATGGCTCCTCTCTGGAAACACCATATATTTT. Translated, it gives CASSLWLLSGNTIYF. The variable domain in full, with the rest retrieved from reference TRBV7-2 and TRBJ1-3, is GAGVSQSPSNKVTEKGKDVELRCDPISGHTALYWYRQSLGQGLEFLIYFQGNSAPDKSGLPSDRFSAERTGGSVSTLTIQRTQQEDSAVYLCASSLWLLSGNTIYFGEGSWLTVV.

The chain links TRBV6-5 to TRBJ2-1, with D tentatively TRBD2 (5 bases). CDR1 and CDR2 (germline): MNHEY, SVGAGI. V was cut by 2 bases and J by 1 base, with 12 bases left in between. The CDR3 totals 16 residues. CDR3 DNA sequence: TGTGCCAGCAGTTACCTAACGGGGATTTCCTACAATGAGCAGTTCTTC. Translated: CASSYLTGISYNEQFF.

The sample holds many counts of this clonotype. The J gene is TRBJ1-2, the V gene TRBV7-6; 8 bases map to TRBD1. The junction had 11 bases not matched to a gene; V was cut back by 4 bases and J by 7 bases. Germline V gene lookup returns CDR1 SGHVS and CDR2 FNYEAQ. CDR3 length equals 15 residues. The CDR3 DNA is TGTGCCAGCAGCTCCGACAGGGGCCTAGATGGTGGCTACACCTTC. Protein: CASSSDRGLDGGYTF.

This clonotype has only a few counts. The rearrangement links TRBV24-1 to TRBJ2-2; D may be TRBD1 (6 bases). V lost 4 bases and J 4 bases, leaving 12 bases between the germline ends. Per germline, CDR1 KGHDR and CDR2 SFDVKD. This CDR3 spans 15 amino acids. DNA of the CDR3: TGTGCCACCAGTGACCCTGACAGGACCACCGGGGAGCTGTTTTTT. Its translation is CATSDPDRTTGELFF.